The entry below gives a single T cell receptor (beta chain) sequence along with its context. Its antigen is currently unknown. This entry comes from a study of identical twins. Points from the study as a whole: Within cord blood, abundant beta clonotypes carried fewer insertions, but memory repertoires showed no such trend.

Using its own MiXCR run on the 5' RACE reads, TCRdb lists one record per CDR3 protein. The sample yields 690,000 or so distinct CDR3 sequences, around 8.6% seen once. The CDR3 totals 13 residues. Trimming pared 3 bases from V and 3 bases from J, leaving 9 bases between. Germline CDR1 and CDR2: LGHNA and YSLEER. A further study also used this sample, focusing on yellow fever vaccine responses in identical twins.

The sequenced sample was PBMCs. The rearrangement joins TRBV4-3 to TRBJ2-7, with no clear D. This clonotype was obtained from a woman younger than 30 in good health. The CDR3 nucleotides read TGCGCCAGCAGCCACCGCGTCCTCTACGAGCAGTACTTC. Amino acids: CASSHRVLYEQYF.